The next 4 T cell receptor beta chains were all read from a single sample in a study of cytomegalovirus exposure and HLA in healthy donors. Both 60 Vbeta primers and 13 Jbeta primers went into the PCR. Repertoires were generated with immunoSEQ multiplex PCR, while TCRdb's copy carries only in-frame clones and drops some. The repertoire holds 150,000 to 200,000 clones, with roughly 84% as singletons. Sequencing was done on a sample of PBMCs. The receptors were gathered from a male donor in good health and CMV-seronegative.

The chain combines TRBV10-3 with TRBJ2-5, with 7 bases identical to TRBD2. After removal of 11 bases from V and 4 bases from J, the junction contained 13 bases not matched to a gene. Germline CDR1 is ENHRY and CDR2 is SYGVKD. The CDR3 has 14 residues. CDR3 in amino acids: CAVDGGGKGETQYF. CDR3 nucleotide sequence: TGTGCCGTCGATGGGGGGGGAAAAGGAGAGACCCAGTACTTC.

The CDR3 loop is CASSLGQEQPQHF. The CDR3 bases are TGTGCCAGCAGTCTCGGACAGGAACAGCCCCAGCATTTT. V and J are TRBV6-6 and TRBJ1-5; 7 bases match TRBD1. CDR3 size: 13 residues. CDR1 is MNHNY, CDR2 SVGAGI, per germline (reference sequence). V lost 5 bases, J lost 7 bases, and 5 bases stayed unmatched.

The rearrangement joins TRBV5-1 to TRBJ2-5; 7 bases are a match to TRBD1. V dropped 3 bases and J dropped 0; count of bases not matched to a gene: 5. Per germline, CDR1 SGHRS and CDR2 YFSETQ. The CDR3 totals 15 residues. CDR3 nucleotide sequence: TGCGCCAGCAGCTCCGGGACAGAGTACCAAGAGACCCAGTACTTC. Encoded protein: CASSSGTEYQETQYF.

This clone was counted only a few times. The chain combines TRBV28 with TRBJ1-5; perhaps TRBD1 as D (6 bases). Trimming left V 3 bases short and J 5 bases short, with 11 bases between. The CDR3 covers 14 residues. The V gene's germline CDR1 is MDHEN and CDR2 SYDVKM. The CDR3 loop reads CASSFSTGYQPQHF. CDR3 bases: TGTGCCAGCAGTTTTAGTACAGGGTATCAGCCCCAGCATTTT.